The next 13 T cell receptor beta chains were all read from a single sample in a study of blood T cells in healthy people across ages. A second PCR of roughly 7 to 11 cycles used a sample-barcoded 5' primer and a J-beta primer mix. MiXCR was run by TCRdb on the 5' RACE reads, yielding one entry per CDR3 protein. The repertoire holds 1.2 million to 1.5 million distinct CDR3 sequences, with around two fifths as singletons. Sequences were obtained from blood. These receptors all come from a woman aged 18-29 years in good health.

This chain links TRBV5-1 with TRBJ2-7, with TRBD2 identical over 8 bases. In germline, CDR1 is SGHRS, CDR2 YFSETQ. V gave up 6 bases and J gave up 7 bases; unmatched junction bases: 15. The CDR3 length is 15 residues. CDR3 region: CASTTITSGNNEQYF. In nucleotides, the CDR3 is TGCGCCAGCACAACCATCACTAGCGGAAACAATGAGCAGTACTTC.

CDR3 protein: CASSLGGDKEKLFF. CDR3 DNA: TGCGCCAGCAGCTTGGGCGGTGATAAGGAAAAACTGTTTTTT. V and J are TRBV5-1 and TRBJ1-4, with D uncertain. Germline assignment: CDR1 SGHRS and CDR2 YFSETQ. The CDR3 covers 14 residues. The V end was cut by 0 bases, the J end by 8 bases, with 11 bases between.

V usage is TRBV12-3 or TRBV12-4 and J usage is TRBJ2-7, with D possibly matching TRBD2 (5 bases). Deletions cut 7 bases from V and 0 bases from J, with 13 bases between. CDR3 length: 14 amino acids. In DNA form, the CDR3 reads TGTGCCAGCACGCGGGCTGACCACTCCTACGAGCAGTACTTC. It is translated as CASTRADHSYEQYF.

V is TRBV12-3 or TRBV12-4 and J is TRBJ2-3, with D unresolved. This CDR3 spans 13 amino acids. Trimming took off 7 bases at V and 6 bases at J, with 14 bases between the two ends. The CDR3 here is CASTQEIPDTQYF. CDR3 nucleotides: TGTGCCAGCACCCAGGAGATACCGGATACGCAGTATTTT.

V and J are TRBV29-1 and TRBJ2-1; 8 nucleotides align to TRBD2. Germline CDR1 and CDR2: SQVTM and ANQGSEA. This CDR3 has 14 amino acids. V lost 3 bases and J lost 4; bases outside the gene matches: 5. Here the CDR3 reads CSVDRGGYYNEQFF. For the CDR3, the DNA is TGCAGCGTTGATCGGGGGGGCTATTACAATGAGCAGTTCTTC.

The V and J genes are TRBV7-9 and TRBJ2-1, with D perhaps matching TRBD1 or TRBD2 (5 bases each). The ends were cut back, 4 bases at V and 8 bases at J, with 12 bases in the middle. CDR1 and CDR2 from the germline V gene are SEHNR and FQNEAQ (reference sequence). This CDR3 comprises 13 residues. CDR3 residues: CASSSRGPDEQFF. The CDR3 region has the DNA TGTGCCAGCAGCTCCCGGGGCCCGGATGAGCAGTTCTTC.

This clonotype was observed a few times. The chain is built from TRBV9 and TRBJ1-1; D gene unclear. V dropped 0 bases and J dropped 3 bases, with 9 bases sitting between them. The CDR3 has 14 residues. CDR1 and CDR2 from the germline V gene are SGDLS and YYNGEE. CDR3: CASSVDGQDTEAFF. Here the CDR3 DNA reads TGTGCCAGCAGCGTAGATGGCCAGGACACTGAAGCTTTCTTT.

Points on this clonotype: One end of the junction fails to match germline, which may point to a read error. The chain uses TRBV28 and TRBJ2-1; a weak D match, TRBD1 (6 bases). Germline CDR1 and CDR2: MDHEN and SYDVKM. CDR3 length: 14 amino acids. The CDR3 loop is CAGRPGQIYNEQFF. In nucleotides, the CDR3 is TGTGCCGGCAGACCCGGACAGATTTACAATGAGCAGTTCTTC.

The rearrangement links TRBV7-9 to TRBJ2-2, with TRBD1 matching 10 bases. This CDR3 is built from 16 residues. V lost 3 bases and J lost 8; bases outside the gene matches: 9. Germline V gives CDR1 SEHNR, CDR2 FQNEAQ (reference sequence). The CDR3 loop reads CASSLPGQGPRGELFF. The CDR3 region has the DNA TGTGCCAGCAGCTTGCCGGGACAGGGGCCCCGAGGGGAGCTGTTTTTT.

The V and J genes are TRBV20-1 and TRBJ1-1; no reliable D call. Germline CDR1 and CDR2: DFQATT and SNEGSKA (reference sequence). The CDR3 totals 14 residues. The germline V and J ends were trimmed by 1 base and 3 bases, with 12 bases remaining between them. The CDR3 region is CSARVSITHTEAFF. The CDR3 nucleotides are TGCAGTGCTAGAGTCTCCATAACCCACACTGAAGCTTTCTTT.

The V gene is TRBV2, the J gene TRBJ2-7, with a weak D call TRBD1 (5 bases). The V gene's germline CDR1 is SNHLY and CDR2 FYNNEI. With 8 bases removed from V and 4 bases from J, the gap between germline ends came to 18 bases. CDR3 length: 14 amino acids. CDR3 DNA: TGTGCCAGCTCGTCCTGGACAAAGAATTACGAGCAGTACTTC. Its translation: CASSSWTKNYEQYF.

This clonotype was counted only a few times. This chain uses TRBV30 with TRBJ1-2, with TRBD1 matching over 8 bases. The ends lost 3 bases at V and 7 bases at J; junction bases unmatched: 4. The CDR3 is 12 amino acids. Per germline, CDR1 GTSNPN and CDR2 SVGIG (reference sequence). The CDR3 loop is CAWSGQGGGYTF. The CDR3 DNA sequence: TGTGCCTGGAGCGGACAGGGTGGTGGCTACACCTTC.

This clonotype was picked up one time. The V call is TRBV10-3, the J call TRBJ2-7; either TRBD1 or TRBD2 may supply D (5 bases each). The last part of the DNA fits TRBJ2-5 better; the J call may be wrong. Germline values: CDR1 ENHRY, CDR2 SYGVKD. The CDR3 length is 12 residues. This chain's CDR3 is CAISPGRETQYF. In nucleotides, the CDR3 is TGTGCCATCTCGCCAGGGAGAGAGACCCAGTACTTC.